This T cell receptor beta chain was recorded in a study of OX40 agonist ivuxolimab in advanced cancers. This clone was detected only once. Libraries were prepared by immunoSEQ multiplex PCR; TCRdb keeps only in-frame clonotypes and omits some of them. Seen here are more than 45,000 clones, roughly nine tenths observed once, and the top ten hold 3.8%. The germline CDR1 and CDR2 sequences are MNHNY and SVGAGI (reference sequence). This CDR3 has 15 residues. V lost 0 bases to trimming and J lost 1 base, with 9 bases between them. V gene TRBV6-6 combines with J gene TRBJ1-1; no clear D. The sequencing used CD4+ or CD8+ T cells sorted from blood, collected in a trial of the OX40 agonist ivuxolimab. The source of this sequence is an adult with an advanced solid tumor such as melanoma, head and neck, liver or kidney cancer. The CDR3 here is CASSYSAYTNTEAFF. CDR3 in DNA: TGTGCCAGCAGTTACTCGGCTTATACGAACACTGAAGCTTTCTTT.